Here is one T cell receptor (beta chain) with its context. This entry is derived from a study of blood T cell repertoires in COVID-19. Study details: Material from acute and convalescent COVID-19 was sourced from the United States, Italy and Spain. PBMCs, B-cell-depleted T cells, or T cells were the source of the cDNA or gDNA that made up the material.

The table came from immunoSEQ multiplex PCR; TCRdb's copy has only in-frame clones and leaves some out. Seen here are fewer than 65,000 clones, 85% to 90% observed once, and the top ten hold 15% to 20%. Material for sequencing was peripheral blood. The receptor's source is an older woman with COVID-19, enrolled during active disease.

CDR3 nucleotide sequence: TGTGCCAGTCACTCGGGACAGGGACTAGGCTACACCTTC. Translated: CASHSGQGLGYTF. This chain links TRBV5-4 with TRBJ1-2; TRBD1 agrees at 9 bases. CDR1 is SGHNT and CDR2 is YYREEE in the germline V gene (reference sequence). CDR3 length equals 13 residues. V dropped 8 bases and J dropped 8; count of bases not matched to a gene: 10. Drawing the rest from reference TRBV5-4 and TRBJ1-2, the complete variable domain is ETGVTQSPTHLIKTRGQQVTLRCSSQSGHNTVSWYQQALGQGPQFIFQYYREEENGRGNFPPRFSGLQFPNYSSELNVNALELDDSALYLCASHSGQGLGYTFGSGTRLTVV.